These 11 T cell receptor beta chains came from one sample sequenced in a study of control samples from healthy donors and cancer patients. TCRdb's table, derived via immunoSEQ multiplex PCR, lists solely in-frame clones and lacks some. This sample has about 120,000 clones, with roughly 93% found just once. The sequencing sample was made of blood. These TCRs come from a man aged 25 to 40 in good health.

The chain recombines TRBV6-5 with TRBJ1-2, with TRBD1 identical over 8 bases. J gave up 7 bases and V 6 bases, and 7 bases lay outside the gene matches. Germline CDR1 MNHEY, CDR2 SVGAGI. This CDR3 spans 13 amino acids. This CDR3 is CASSRTGNGGYTF. The DNA of the CDR3 is TGTGCCAGCAGCAGGACAGGGAACGGTGGCTACACCTTC.

The J gene is TRBJ1-4, the V gene TRBV6-1, with unresolved D. This CDR3 region has 14 residues. Trimming shortened V by 0 bases and J by 12 bases, and 14 bases separated the two germline ends. Germline V gene lookup returns CDR1 MNHNS and CDR2 SASEGT. The CDR3 sequence is CASSEANAGVQLFF. The DNA for the CDR3 is TGTGCCAGCAGTGAAGCGAACGCCGGGGTACAACTGTTTTTT.

The rearrangement links TRBV19 to TRBJ2-6, with D uncertain. In germline, CDR1 is LNHDA, CDR2 SQIVND (reference sequence). The germline V and J ends were trimmed by 7 bases and 1 base, with 5 bases remaining between them. CDR3 length equals 13 residues. CDR3 region: CASKDSGANVLTF. For the CDR3, the DNA is TGTGCCAGTAAGGATTCTGGGGCCAACGTCCTGACTTTC.

This chain connects TRBV6-4 to TRBJ1-1; D ambiguous. The length of the CDR3 is 15 residues. Trimming took off 9 bases at V and 0 bases at J, with 17 bases between the two ends. Germline V CDR1 and CDR2: MRHNA, SNTAGT. The CDR3 DNA sequence: TGTGCCAGATATCAGAAACGACGGTTGAACACTGAAGCTTTCTTT. This codes for CARYQKRRLNTEAFF.

This chain links TRBV6-4 with TRBJ2-1; 7 bases align to TRBD1. V shed 6 bases, J shed 1 base, and the junction held 6 bases outside the gene matches. The V gene's germline CDR1 is MRHNA and CDR2 SNTAGT. The CDR3 is 15 residues long. The CDR3 nucleotides read TGTGCCAGCAGCCGACAGGGTGAGTCCTACAATGAGCAGTTCTTC. Translating gives CASSRQGESYNEQFF.

The chain carries TRBV6-1 and TRBJ1-4; D gene ambiguous. V shed 2 bases and J shed 4 bases, with 11 bases lying between them. The CDR3 is made up of 15 amino acids. The germline gives CDR1 MNHNS, CDR2 SASEGT. The CDR3 region is CASSELGRFNEKLFF. For the CDR3, the DNA is TGTGCCAGCAGTGAACTAGGCAGATTTAATGAAAAACTGTTTTTT.

The CDR3 loop reads CASSHLGTPSYGYTF. CDR3 bases: TGTGCCAGCAGCCACTTAGGGACGCCAAGCTATGGCTACACCTTC. V usage is TRBV14 and J usage is TRBJ1-2, with a tentative D call TRBD1 (5 bases). V was clipped by 3 bases and J by 4 bases, with 15 bases between them. The CDR3 is 15 residues long. CDR1 is SGHDN and CDR2 is FVKESK in the germline V gene.

This clone was seen a single time. The chain carries TRBV28 and TRBJ1-6, with D uncertain. The CDR3 loop spans 11 amino acids. V lost 5 bases and J lost 14, with 10 bases in between. From germline, CDR1 is MDHEN and CDR2 SYDVKM. CDR3 residues: CASSGPETLHF. CDR3 sequence (DNA): TGTGCCAGCAGTGGTCCGGAAACCCTCCACTTT.

The chain recombines TRBV2 with TRBJ2-7; weak D call: TRBD2 (7 bases). This CDR3 has 14 residues. V gave up 5 bases and J gave up 7 bases, with 18 bases separating them. CDR1 is SNHLY and CDR2 is FYNNEI in the germline V gene. The CDR3 bases are TGTGCCAGCAGTCTTCGATACAGGGAGGGAGAGCAGTACGTC. Amino acids: CASSLRYREGEQYV.

The genes are TRBV12-5 and TRBJ2-2; D is unclear. The CDR3 has 13 residues. Germline lookup yields CDR1 LGHNT and CDR2 FRNRAP. With 6 bases removed from V and 3 bases from J, the gap between germline ends came to 8 bases. CDR3 DNA: TGTGCTAGTGGGGCCCCGGACACCGGGGAGCTGTTTTTT. Residues: CASGAPDTGELFF.

This clone was counted a single time. This chain joins TRBV3-1 (or the pseudogene TRBV3-2) and TRBJ2-7; tentatively, D is TRBD2 (5 bases). Trimming removed 4 bases at V and 7 bases at J, with 14 bases between. The CDR3 is 13 amino acids. Germline loops: CDR1 LGHDT, CDR2 YNNKEL (reference sequence). The chain's CDR3 is CASSLGRAGEQYF. In DNA form, the CDR3 reads TGTGCCAGCAGCCTCGGGCGGGCCGGTGAGCAGTACTTC.